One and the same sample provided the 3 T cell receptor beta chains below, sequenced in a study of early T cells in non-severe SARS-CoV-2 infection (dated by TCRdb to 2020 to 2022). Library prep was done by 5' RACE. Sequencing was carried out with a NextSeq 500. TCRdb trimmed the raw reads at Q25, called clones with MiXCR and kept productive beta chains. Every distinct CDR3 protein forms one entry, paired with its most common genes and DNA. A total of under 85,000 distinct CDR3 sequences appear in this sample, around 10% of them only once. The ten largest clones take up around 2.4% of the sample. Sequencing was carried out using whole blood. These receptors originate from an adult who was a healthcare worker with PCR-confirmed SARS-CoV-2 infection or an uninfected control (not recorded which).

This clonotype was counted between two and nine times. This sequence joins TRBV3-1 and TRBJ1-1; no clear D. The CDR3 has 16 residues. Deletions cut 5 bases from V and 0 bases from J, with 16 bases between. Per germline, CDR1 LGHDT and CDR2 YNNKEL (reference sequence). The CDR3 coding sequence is TGTGCCAGCAGCTCCCCGGAGGCAGGAGTGAACACTGAAGCTTTCTTT. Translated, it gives CASSSPEAGVNTEAFF.

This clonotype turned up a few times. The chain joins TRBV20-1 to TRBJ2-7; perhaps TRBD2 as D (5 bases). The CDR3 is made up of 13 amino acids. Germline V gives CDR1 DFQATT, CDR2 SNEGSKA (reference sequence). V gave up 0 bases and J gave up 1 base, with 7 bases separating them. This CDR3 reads CSARDGGSYEQYF. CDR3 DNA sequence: TGCAGTGCTAGAGATGGAGGATCCTACGAGCAGTACTTC.

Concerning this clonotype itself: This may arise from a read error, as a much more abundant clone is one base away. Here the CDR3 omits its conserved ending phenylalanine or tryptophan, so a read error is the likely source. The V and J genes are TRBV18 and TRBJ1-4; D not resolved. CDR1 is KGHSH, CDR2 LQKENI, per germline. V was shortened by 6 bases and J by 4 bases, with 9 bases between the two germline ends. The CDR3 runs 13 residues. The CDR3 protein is CASSLDLNEKLFL. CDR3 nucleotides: TGTGCCAGCTCTCTGGACCTTAATGAAAAACTGTTTTTA.